This TCR beta chain was profiled in a study of shared clonotypes between healthy human individuals (TCRdb year 2020). Regarding the research as a whole: The cohort comprised two women and a few men aged 18 to 49 years. For each donor, CD4 naive and CD4 memory were each given three plates, CD8 naive was given two plates, and CD8 memory was given one plate. To estimate repertoire size and how much clonotype sharing occurs between individuals, the study deeply sequenced the blood TCR repertoires of roughly 5 healthy adults. To increase sequencing depth and limit assay-specific biases, TCR repertoire library preparation and sequencing were carried out by different laboratories using diverse techniques. Each donor's leukapheresis produced roughly between roughly 0.85 and 9.5 billion PBMCs.

Here is what the overall study found, with its caveats: Incomplete sequencing was indicated by rarefaction of sorted-subset datasets, despite the large sequencing depth. The genetic and exposure-history diversity represented was limited by the small number of donors. Compared with non-shared clonotypes, clonotypes shared by all four sorted-subset donors had higher generation probabilities. Pairwise subsampling led to the expectation that sequencing depth would affect the degree of clonotype sharing among donors. Larger estimated clonotype richness was generally found for naive subsets than for memory subsets. About 5% of naive CD4, 3.5% of naive CD8, about 2.4% of memory CD4, and approximately 0.39% of memory CD8 clonotypes were shared across several donors. Sampling was restricted to blood, and TCR repertoires in tissue are likely to differ from TCR repertoires in blood.

Donors were healthy HIV-negative adults with no recently reported acute infections or vaccinations. Every donor was a Caucasian adult living in Nashville, Tennessee, USA. CD4+ T cells were enriched through magnetic negative selection, after which naive cells were positively selected on CD45RA and the remaining negative fraction served as the memory subset. Blood was collected by leukapheresis, and PBMCs were isolated by Ficoll-Histopaque density gradient centrifugation and then cryopreserved in liquid nitrogen vapor phase. Analytical flow cytometry was used to check the purity and quantity of every magnetically sorted T cell population. From each sorted fraction, genomic DNA was isolated and quantified by UV absorbance on a Nanodrop 2000c. Using the deep immunoSEQ assay, multiplex PCR amplified TCR CDR3 regions from genomic DNA. Extracted genomic DNA from each cell subset was spread evenly across all wells of several immunoSEQ 96-well plates, with each plate serving as a replicate. For sorted subsets, each replicate PCR was loaded with 200 ng genomic DNA, equivalent to about 30,000 T cell genomes. Purified libraries were measured with a Qubit 3.0 fluorometer, size-checked on a Bioanalyzer 2100, and measured again with the KAPA Library Quantification kit. Each immunoSEQ 96-well plate was sequenced on its own single-read 150-cycle Illumina NextSeq 550 flow cell. In the authors' own workflow: Because the immunoSEQ output held only junctional sequences and lacked quality scores, the filtering could not match the filtering applied to full-length reads. To assign V/J genes and CDR3, sequences were annotated using PyIR, a Python wrapper for IgBLAST v1.9, with IMGT germline references. Reads were filtered out if the reads had weak V/J assignments (E-value above 1e-6), no CDR3, stop codons, out-of-frame junctions, or ambiguous translated residues. V3J clonotypes were defined by identical inferred V gene, J gene, and CDR3 amino acid sequence. To compute the percentage overlap between repertoires, the number of shared unique clonotypes was divided by the size of the smaller repertoire. Richness of each repertoire was evaluated using RTK rarefaction, the Chao1 estimator, and Recon v2.1 estimates of unobserved clonotypes. Generation probabilities were computed with OLGA for all TCRbeta clonotypes obtained by the gDNA method from a handful of donors. TCRdb mirrors the immuneACCESS table, restricted to in-frame sequences. Some clones are absent from its copies; in checked studies, under half trace to an unresolved V gene, and the reason for the others is unknown. That table gives V, J and clone size, and the DNA gave D and trimming. The table for this sample lists approximately 500,000 clones; 90% to 97% of them were counted only once. The biggest ten clones account for 0.06% of the sample.

A distance of 7 bases separates the germline ends of V and J, which lose 5 bases and 3 bases respectively. Measured from the cysteine to the phenylalanine, the CDR3 is 13 residues long. The read is trimmed to its CDR3 DNA, 39 bases read in frame from base 1. As encoded in the germline V gene (reference sequence), CDR1 is PRHDT while CDR2 is FYEKMQ. A note on this clone: The antigen it recognizes is unknown. No base qualities exist here, and no much larger clone lies one base off it.

This sequence uses TRBV13 and TRBJ2-2, with the identity of the D gene unclear. Sequenced sample: naive CD4+ T cells sorted from blood. The sample's cell subset or site label, in plain terms: CD45RA+ positively selected. This receptor was obtained from a woman between 25 and 40 years old in good health. In nucleotide form, the sequence is TGTGCCAGCAGCCCAGATTACACCGGGGAGCTGTTTTTT. Its protein reads: CASSPDYTGELFF.